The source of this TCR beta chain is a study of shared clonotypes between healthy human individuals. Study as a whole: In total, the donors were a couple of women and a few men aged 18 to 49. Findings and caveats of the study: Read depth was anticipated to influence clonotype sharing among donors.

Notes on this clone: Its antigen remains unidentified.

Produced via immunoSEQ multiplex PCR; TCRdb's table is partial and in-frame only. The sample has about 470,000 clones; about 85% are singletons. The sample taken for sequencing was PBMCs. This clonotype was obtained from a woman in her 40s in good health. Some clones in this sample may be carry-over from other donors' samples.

The CDR3 sequence is CATSGESGTPWETQYF. Here the CDR3 DNA reads TGTGCCACCAGCGGGGAGAGCGGGACACCCTGGGAGACCCAGTACTTC. The chain joins TRBV15 to TRBJ2-5; D possibly corresponds to TRBD2 (7 bases). The CDR3 runs 16 residues. Germline lookup yields CDR1 LNHNV and CDR2 YYDKDF (reference sequence). Deletions cut 5 bases from V and 5 bases from J, with 21 bases between.